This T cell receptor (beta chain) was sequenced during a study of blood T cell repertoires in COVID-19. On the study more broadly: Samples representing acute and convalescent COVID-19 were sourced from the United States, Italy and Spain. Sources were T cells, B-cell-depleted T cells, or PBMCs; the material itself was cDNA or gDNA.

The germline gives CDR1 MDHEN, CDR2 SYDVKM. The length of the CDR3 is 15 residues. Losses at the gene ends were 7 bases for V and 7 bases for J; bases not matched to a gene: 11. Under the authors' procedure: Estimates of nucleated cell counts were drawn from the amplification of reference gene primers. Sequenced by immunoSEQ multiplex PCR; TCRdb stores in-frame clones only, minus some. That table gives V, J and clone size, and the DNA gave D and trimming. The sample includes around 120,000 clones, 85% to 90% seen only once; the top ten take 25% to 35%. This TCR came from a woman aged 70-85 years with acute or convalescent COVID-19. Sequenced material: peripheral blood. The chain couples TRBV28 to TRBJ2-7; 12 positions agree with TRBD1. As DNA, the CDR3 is TGTGCCAGCACCAAGGGACAGGGGGCGATCGGGGAGCAGTACTTC. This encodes CASTKGQGAIGEQYF.